This TCR beta chain derives from a study of shared clonotypes between healthy human individuals. Some clones are missing from TCRdb's copy, which holds only in-frame ones; the method was immunoSEQ multiplex PCR. The sample records around 2.5 million clones, 93% being singletons. The germline V gene has CDR1 SQVTM and CDR2 ANQGSEA. This CDR3 spans 14 amino acids. With 6 bases removed from V and 7 bases from J, the gap between germline ends came to 16 bases. Healthy HIV-negative adults with no recent acute infections or vaccinations were recruited as donors. The specimen sequenced was naive CD4+ T cells from PBMCs. Documented subset: CD45RA+ positively selected. The clonotype originates from a man younger than 35 in good health. Some clones in this sample may be carry-over from other donors' samples. The gene calls are TRBV29-1 and TRBJ1-6; weak D call: TRBD1 (6 bases). This chain's CDR3 is CSVTRGGPNSPLHF. CDR3 bases: TGCAGCGTAACTCGGGGGGGGCCCAATTCACCCCTCCACTTT.